Each of the 13 T cell receptor beta chains below was sequenced from the same sample in a study of CD4 T cell repertoires in COVID-19. No culture step preceded sequencing of the ex vivo isolated memory T cells. Sequencing was performed with immunoSEQ multiplex PCR; in TCRdb, only in-frame clones are kept and a portion is missing. Of tens of thousands of clones listed, around nine tenths are singletons. Specimen: central memory CD4+ T cells from blood, collected before the COVID-19 pandemic. These receptors came from a human donor who had COVID-19.

The chain is built from TRBV2 and TRBJ2-7; tentative D call: TRBD2 (5 bases). The CDR3 contains 13 residues. The germline gives CDR1 SNHLY, CDR2 FYNNEI. With 5 bases removed from V and 5 bases from J, the gap between germline ends came to 13 bases. In DNA form, the CDR3 reads TGTGCCAGCAGTTTGGACGGAGGCCACGAGCAGTACTTC. Translating gives CASSLDGGHEQYF.

This clone was detected once. This chain connects TRBV20-1 to TRBJ2-5; D may be TRBD2 (6 bases). The germline V gene has CDR1 DFQATT and CDR2 SNEGSKA (reference sequence). The CDR3 extends over 11 amino acids. V was clipped by 7 bases and J by 4 bases, with 10 bases between them. The CDR3 loop is CSGASAETQYF. CDR3 DNA sequence: TGCAGTGGAGCTAGCGCAGAGACCCAGTACTTC.

The chain carries TRBV29-1 and TRBJ2-3, with a weak D call TRBD1 (5 bases). CDR3 length equals 16 residues. Trimming left V 6 bases short and J 4 bases short, with 23 bases between. CDR1 is SQVTM and CDR2 is ANQGSEA in the germline V gene. DNA of the CDR3: TGCAGCGTCCTCGGCTCGGGCAGGGTTCTCCCAGATACGCAGTATTTT. Protein sequence: CSVLGSGRVLPDTQYF.

The chain recombines TRBV19 with TRBJ2-2; TRBD2 aligns across 13 bases. The junction had 6 bases not matched to a gene; V was cut back by 4 bases and J by 4 bases. The CDR3 consists of 17 residues. Per the germline V gene, CDR1 is LNHDA and CDR2 is SQIVND (reference sequence). CDR3 DNA: TGTGCCAGTAGTAGGGGACTAGCGGGACCTGGCACCGGGGAGCTGTTTTTT. This encodes CASSRGLAGPGTGELFF.

V and J are TRBV11-2 and TRBJ2-5, with D unresolved. The J call may be mistaken, given a closer DNA end match to TRBJ2-7. CDR1 and CDR2 (germline): SGHAT, FQNNGV. The CDR3 is 11 residues long. CDR3 nucleotide sequence: TGTGCCAGCAGCTTAGCCTACGAGCAGTACTTC. Residues: CASSLAYEQYF.

CDR3 protein: CASSAMIGTGYGYTF. In DNA, the CDR3 is TGTGCCAGCAGCGCTATGATCGGGACAGGTTATGGCTACACCTTC. This chain joins TRBV9 and TRBJ1-2, with 8 nucleotides matching TRBD1. CDR1 and CDR2 (germline): SGDLS, YYNGEE. The CDR3 is made up of 15 amino acids. With V trimmed by 3 bases and J by 5 bases, 9 bases remained unmatched.

The chain links TRBV19 to TRBJ1-5, with 8 bases lining up with TRBD1. There are 13 residues in the CDR3. The V segment lost 6 bases and the J segment 5 bases; nucleotides outside the gene matches: 3. The germline V gene has CDR1 LNHDA and CDR2 SQIVND (reference sequence). The CDR3 is CASRGQGDQPQHF. CDR3 sequence (DNA): TGTGCCAGTAGAGGACAGGGCGATCAGCCCCAGCATTTT.

The CDR3 bases are TGTGCCAGCAGCTTAAGCCAGGGAGGCGCCGGGGAGCTGTTTTTT. This gives the protein CASSLSQGGAGELFF. This rearrangement joins TRBV7-7 to TRBJ2-2; tentatively, D is TRBD2 (6 bases). Deletions cut 2 bases from V and 6 bases from J, with 13 bases between. The germline CDR1 and CDR2 sequences are SSHAT and FNYEAQ (reference sequence). CDR3 length: 15 amino acids.

The gene calls are TRBV18 and TRBJ2-2, with 9 bases that match TRBD2. CDR3 length: 17 residues. V lost 3 bases and J lost 8; bases outside the gene matches: 13. CDR1 and CDR2 (germline): KGHSH, LQKENI. The CDR3 nucleotides are TGTGCCAGCTCACCCAAAAGATGGCGGGGGGGCTTTGGGGAGCTGTTTTTT. This gives the protein CASSPKRWRGGFGELFF.

There are a few counts of this clone. This chain links TRBV6-1 with TRBJ2-2; TRBD2 might be the D (5 bases). Germline lookup yields CDR1 MNHNS and CDR2 SASEGT. The V end was cut by 4 bases, the J end by 7 bases, with 13 bases between. The CDR3 length is 14 residues. The CDR3 region is CASSAGSDGGELFF. CDR3 nucleotides: TGTGCCAGCAGTGCGGGTAGCGACGGCGGGGAGCTGTTTTTT.

The chain is built from TRBV11-2 and TRBJ2-3, with no clear D. Trimming removed 7 bases at V and 4 bases at J, with 15 bases between. Germline values: CDR1 SGHAT, CDR2 FQNNGV. This CDR3 is built from 14 residues. The CDR3 region has the DNA TGTGCCAGCACCCTTATGGATAGCCCAGATACGCAGTATTTT. Its translation: CASTLMDSPDTQYF.

The rearrangement links TRBV5-1 to TRBJ1-1; D uncertain. CDR1 SGHRS and CDR2 YFSETQ come from the germline V gene. V was pared by 1 base and J by 7 bases, with 11 bases between. This CDR3 has 13 residues. The CDR3: CASSLPGGIEAFF. The DNA for the CDR3 is TGCGCCAGCAGCTTGCCGGGAGGGATTGAAGCTTTCTTT.

CDR3 sequence: CASSETSGFYNEQFF. CDR3 in DNA: TGCGCCAGCAGTGAGACTAGCGGGTTCTACAATGAGCAGTTCTTC. The V gene is TRBV10-1, the J gene TRBJ2-1; 9 positions agree with TRBD2. This CDR3 region has 15 residues. The trim removed 2 bases at V and 3 bases at J, leaving 2 bases unmatched. CDR1 is WNHNN and CDR2 is SYGVQD in the germline V gene (reference sequence).